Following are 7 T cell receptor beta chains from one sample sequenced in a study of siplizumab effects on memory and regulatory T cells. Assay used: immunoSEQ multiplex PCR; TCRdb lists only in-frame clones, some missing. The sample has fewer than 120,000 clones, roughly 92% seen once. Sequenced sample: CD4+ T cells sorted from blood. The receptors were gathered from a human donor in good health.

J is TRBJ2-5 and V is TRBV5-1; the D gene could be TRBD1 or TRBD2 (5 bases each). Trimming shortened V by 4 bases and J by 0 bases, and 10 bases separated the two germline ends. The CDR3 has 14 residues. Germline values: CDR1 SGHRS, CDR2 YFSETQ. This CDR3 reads CASSPPGHQETQYF. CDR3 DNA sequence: TGCGCCAGCAGCCCCCCGGGGCACCAAGAGACCCAGTACTTC.

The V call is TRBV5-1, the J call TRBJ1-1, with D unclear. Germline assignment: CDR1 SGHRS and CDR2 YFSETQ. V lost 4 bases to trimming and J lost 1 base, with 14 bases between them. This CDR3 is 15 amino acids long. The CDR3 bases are TGCGCCAGCAGCGGCAGGTTTGGAACGAACACTGAAGCTTTCTTT. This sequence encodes CASSGRFGTNTEAFF.

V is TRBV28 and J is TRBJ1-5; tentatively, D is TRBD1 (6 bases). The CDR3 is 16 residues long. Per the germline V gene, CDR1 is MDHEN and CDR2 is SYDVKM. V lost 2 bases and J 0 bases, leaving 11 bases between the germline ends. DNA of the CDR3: TGTGCCAGCAGTTTAACGACAGGCTATAGCAATCAGCCCCAGCATTTT. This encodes CASSLTTGYSNQPQHF.

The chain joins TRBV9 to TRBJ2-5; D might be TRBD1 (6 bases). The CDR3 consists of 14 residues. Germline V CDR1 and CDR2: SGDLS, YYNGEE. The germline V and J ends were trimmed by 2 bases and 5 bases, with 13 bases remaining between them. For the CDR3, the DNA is TGTGCCAGCAGCGTTGAAACAGGGCGGGAGACCCAGTACTTC. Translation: CASSVETGRETQYF.

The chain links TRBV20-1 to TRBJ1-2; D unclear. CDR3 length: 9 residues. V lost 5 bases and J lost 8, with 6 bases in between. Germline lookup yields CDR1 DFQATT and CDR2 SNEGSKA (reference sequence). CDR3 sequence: CSALEGYTF. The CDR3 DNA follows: TGCAGTGCTTTAGAGGGCTACACCTTC.

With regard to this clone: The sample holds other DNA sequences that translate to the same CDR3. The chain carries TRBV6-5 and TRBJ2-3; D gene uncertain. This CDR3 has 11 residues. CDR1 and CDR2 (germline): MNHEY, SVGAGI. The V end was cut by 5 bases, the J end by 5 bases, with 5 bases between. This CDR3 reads CASSTRDTQYF. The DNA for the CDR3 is TGTGCCAGCAGTACCCGAGATACGCAGTATTTT.

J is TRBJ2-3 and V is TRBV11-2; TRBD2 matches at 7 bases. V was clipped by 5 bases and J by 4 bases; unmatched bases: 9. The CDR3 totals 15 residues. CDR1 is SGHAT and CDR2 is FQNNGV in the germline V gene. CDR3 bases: TGTGCCAGCAGCCCCCGTGGCGGGAGTGCAGATACGCAGTATTTT. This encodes CASSPRGGSADTQYF.